This T cell receptor (beta chain) appears in the sequencing data of a study of T cell clones after liver transplantation. Sequencing used immunoSEQ multiplex PCR; TCRdb keeps in-frame clones, though not all of them. The profile shows just over 80,000 clones, roughly 82% of them singletons. The sample here was CD4+ T cells from blood, taken approximately 45 months after liver transplant. This clonotype was sampled from a human patient who received a liver transplant. Some of the T cells may derive from the graft donor.

CDR3: CASSLTGYNQPQHF. DNA of the CDR3: TGTGCCAGTAGCCTGACAGGGTACAATCAGCCCCAGCATTTT. The gene calls are TRBV19 and TRBJ1-5, with 7 bases lining up with TRBD1. Germline CDR1 is LNHDA and CDR2 is SQIVND (reference sequence). J lost 3 bases, V lost 6 bases, and 5 bases had no gene match. The CDR3 loop spans 14 amino acids.